This TCR beta chain appears in the sequencing data of a study of blood T cell repertoires in COVID-19. Study-level background: Nucleic acid was either cDNA or gDNA, and it came from T cells, B-cell-depleted T cells, or PBMCs.

The germline CDR1 and CDR2 sequences are SGHTA and FQGNSA. The CDR3 is 16 amino acids. V lost 4 bases to trimming and J lost 3 bases; unmatched junction nucleotides: 12. Patients of the Seattle cohort, enrolled during active infection, were followed longitudinally. Using immunoSEQ multiplex PCR, the repertoire was profiled, and TCRdb retains in-frame clones only, with some absent. The table shows about 200,000 clones, with around nine tenths occurring only once. The sample comprised peripheral blood. This chain joins TRBV7-2 and TRBJ2-7; 7 bases align to TRBD2. The TCR was taken from a man aged 45-65 years with COVID-19, enrolled during active disease. As DNA, the CDR3 is TGTGCCAGCAGCTCAGGGTATTCCGGGGGGAGCTACGAGCAGTACTTC. Translated: CASSSGYSGGSYEQYF.